Listed below are T cell receptor beta chains from one sample, sequenced in a study of blood T cell repertoires in COVID-19. Assay: immunoSEQ multiplex PCR; the TCRdb copy retains only in-frame clones and omits some. The sample consists of 140,000 or so clones, 80% of them appearing once. The sequencing input was peripheral blood. All receptors derive from a woman in her fifties or sixties with acute or convalescent COVID-19. Both conserved end residues are part of each CDR3. A D gene is named only where the DNA matches it firmly. The listing skips clone size in some rows; elsewhere it reads once, few, many or a size class.

v_gene	j_gene	d_gene	abundance	CDR3aa	CDR3nt
TRBV6-5	TRBJ2-7	TRBD2	NA	CASSYGGVAGGEQYF	TGTGCCAGCAGTTACGGGGGGGTTGCGGGTGGCGAGCAGTACTTC
TRBV4-2	TRBJ1-6	NA	NA	CASSQGTVGDSPLHF	TGTGCCAGCAGCCAAGGGACAGTAGGTGATTCACCCCTCCACTTT
TRBV7-3	TRBJ2-2	NA	NA	CASSLLATAGELFF	TGTGCCAGCAGCTTATTAGCAACCGCCGGGGAGCTGTTTTTT
TRBV27	TRBJ1-6	NA	NA	CASRWTGLSPLHF	TGTGCCAGTCGGTGGACGGGACTCTCACCCCTCCACTTT
TRBV9	TRBJ2-5	TRBD2	NA	CASSYGDLRGGQETQYF	TGTGCCAGCAGCTACGGGGATCTGCGGGGAGGGCAAGAGACCCAGTACTTC
TRBV6-5	TRBJ1-2	TRBD1	NA	CASSLEGQGLRDGYTF	TGTGCCAGCAGTTTAGAAGGACAGGGGTTACGCGATGGCTACACCTTC
TRBV9	TRBJ2-3	NA	NA	CASSVMGGGADTQYF	TGTGCCAGCAGCGTAATGGGGGGGGGCGCAGATACGCAGTATTTT
TRBV6-1	TRBJ1-5	TRBD1	NA	CASSGFVGTGNQPQHF	TGTGCCAGCAGTGGCTTCGTCGGGACAGGGAATCAGCCCCAGCATTTT
TRBV23-1	TRBJ2-2	TRBD1	NA	CAIPDGQAIEGELFF	TGCGCCATTCCTGACGGACAGGCAATAGAAGGGGAGCTGTTTTTT
TRBV9	TRBJ2-1	TRBD2	NA	CASSVRLAGGPRNEQFF	TGTGCCAGCAGCGTACGCCTAGCGGGGGGGCCAAGAAATGAGCAGTTCTTC
TRBV7-6	TRBJ1-2	NA	NA	CASSLTDNYGYTF	TGTGCCAGCAGCCTCACAGATAACTATGGCTACACCTTC
TRBV27	TRBJ2-7	NA	NA	CARAVLHPSTYEQYF	TGTGCCAGGGCGGTCCTCCACCCTTCTACCTACGAGCAGTACTTC
TRBV27	TRBJ2-7	TRBD1	few	CASTGQGAYEQYF	TGTGCCAGCACCGGACAGGGGGCCTACGAGCAGTACTTC
TRBV6-4	TRBJ1-2	TRBD1	once	CASSYRDRWFHGYTF	TGTGCCAGCAGTTACCGGGACAGATGGTTCCATGGCTACACCTTC
TRBV11-1	TRBJ1-2	TRBD1	NA	CASSVGQGYGYTF	TGTGCCAGCAGCGTGGGACAGGGATATGGCTACACCTTC
TRBV7-2	TRBJ2-1	NA	NA	CASSPGTHEQFF	TGTGCCAGCAGCCCCGGGACACATGAGCAGTTCTTC
TRBV7-3	TRBJ2-3	TRBD1	once	CASSLWGQTTDTQYF	TGTGCCAGCAGCTTATGGGGACAGACCACAGATACGCAGTATTTT
TRBV12-3/TRBV12-4	TRBJ1-5	NA	NA	CASVGLWNQPQHF	TGTGCCTCTGTTGGGCTATGGAATCAGCCCCAGCATTTT
TRBV6-5	TRBJ2-1	TRBD1	few	CASSTGQGYNEQFF	TGTGCCAGCAGTACGGGACAGGGTTACAATGAGCAGTTCTTC
TRBV11-2	TRBJ2-7	NA	NA	CASSLDSKGYEQYF	TGTGCCAGCAGCTTAGATAGCAAAGGCTACGAGCAGTACTTC
TRBV9	TRBJ1-2	TRBD1	once	CASSVDRDYGYTF	TGTGCCAGCAGCGTCGACAGGGATTATGGCTACACCTTC
TRBV5-1	TRBJ2-6	TRBD1	NA	CASSGTARSGANVLTF	TGCGCCAGCAGCGGGACAGCGCGCTCTGGGGCCAACGTCCTGACTTTC
TRBV10-3	TRBJ2-7	TRBD1	NA	CATYGQGSSYEQYF	TGTGCCACCTACGGACAGGGCAGCTCCTACGAGCAGTACTTC
TRBV7-2	TRBJ2-1	TRBD1	NA	CASSFLSGGAYNEQFF	TGTGCCAGCAGCTTTTTGTCAGGGGGCGCCTACAATGAGCAGTTCTTC
TRBV6-5	TRBJ2-3	NA	NA	CASRGRSDTQYF	TGTGCCAGCAGGGGGCGGTCAGATACGCAGTATTTT
TRBV11-2	TRBJ1-1	NA	NA	CASSLAHNTEAFF	TGTGCCAGCAGCTTAGCACATAACACTGAAGCTTTCTTT
TRBV19	TRBJ2-7	NA	NA	CASRPPQTGPSSYEQYF	TGTGCCTCACGGCCCCCCCAAACAGGACCCAGCTCCTACGAGCAGTACTTC
TRBV29-1	TRBJ1-2	NA	NA	CSVEDLGYTF	TGCAGCGTTGAAGATCTTGGCTACACCTTC
TRBV13	TRBJ1-6	TRBD1	NA	CASSPSEQGNSPLHF	TGTGCCAGCAGCCCCTCGGAACAGGGGAATTCACCCCTCCACTTT
TRBV14	TRBJ1-1	TRBD1	NA	CASSHPGQGGTEAFF	TGTGCCAGCAGCCATCCCGGACAGGGGGGAACTGAAGCTTTCTTT
TRBV2	TRBJ1-6	NA	once	CASIYAEGEPLHF	TGTGCCAGCATCTATGCCGAGGGGGAGCCCCTCCACTTT
TRBV7-3	TRBJ1-3	NA	NA	CASSLLAGNTIYF	TGTGCCAGCAGCTTACTCGCTGGAAACACCATATATTTT
TRBV7-2	TRBJ1-1	TRBD1	NA	CASSRMGGQRTEAFF	TGTGCCAGCAGCCGGATGGGGGGACAGCGAACTGAAGCTTTCTTT
TRBV2	TRBJ1-2	NA	NA	CASSPDTVSWGYTF	TGTGCCAGCAGTCCTGACACGGTGTCCTGGGGCTACACCTTC
TRBV28	TRBJ2-7	TRBD1	few	CASSFGQDYEQYF	TGTGCCAGCAGTTTTGGACAGGACTACGAGCAGTACTTC
TRBV12-3/TRBV12-4	TRBJ2-1	NA	NA	CASSSRDTQSEFF	TGTGCCAGCAGTTCCCGGGACACCCAATCCGAGTTCTTC
TRBV14	TRBJ1-1	TRBD1	NA	CASSTLDRGRVAEAFF	TGTGCCAGCAGCACCTTGGACAGGGGGCGAGTCGCTGAAGCTTTCTTT
TRBV4-3	TRBJ2-2	NA	NA	CASSQTATGELFF	TGCGCCAGCAGCCAAACAGCCACCGGGGAGCTGTTTTTT
TRBV2	TRBJ1-6	TRBD1	NA	CASTDRGHSPLHF	TGTGCCAGCACCGACAGGGGTCATTCACCCCTCCACTTT
TRBV21-1	TRBJ1-1	NA	NA	CASSKDGPKGGPYNTEAFF	TGTGCCAGCAGCAAAGACGGCCCGAAGGGAGGTCCTTATAACACTGAAGCTTTCTTT
TRBV18	TRBJ1-2	NA	NA	CASSPGQEERGYTF	TGTGCCAGCTCACCAGGTCAGGAGGAACGAGGCTACACCTTC
TRBV12-3/TRBV12-4	TRBJ1-2	NA	NA	CASRARTAGGYTF	TGTGCCAGCAGAGCGAGGACAGCGGGGGGCTACACCTTC
TRBV19	TRBJ2-7	TRBD1	NA	CASSVDRANDEQYF	TGTGCCAGTAGTGTCGACAGGGCTAACGACGAGCAGTACTTC
TRBV18	TRBJ1-1	TRBD1	NA	CASSPPRTGVMNTEAFF	TGTGCCAGCTCACCCCCCCGGACAGGGGTAATGAACACTGAAGCTTTCTTT
TRBV7-9	TRBJ1-1	TRBD1	NA	CASSPTLTGRTEAFF	TGTGCCAGCAGCCCCACTTTGACAGGGCGCACTGAAGCTTTCTTT
TRBV18	TRBJ2-5	NA	once	CASSPPTQETQYF	TGTGCCAGCTCACCACCCACCCAGGAGACCCAGTACTTC
TRBV6-2/TRBV6-3	TRBJ1-2	TRBD1	few	CASSFGQVPGYTF	TGTGCCAGCAGTTTCGGACAGGTCCCTGGCTACACCTTC
TRBV19	TRBJ2-2	TRBD1	NA	CASSTAQGAGELFF	TGTGCCAGTAGTACCGCCCAGGGGGCCGGGGAGCTGTTTTTT
TRBV20-1	TRBJ2-1	NA	NA	CSASVEVNNEQFF	TGCAGTGCTAGTGTGGAGGTCAACAATGAGCAGTTCTTC
TRBV6-5	TRBJ1-4	NA	once	CASTPTGDEKLFF	TGTGCCAGCACCCCAACTGGTGATGAAAAACTGTTTTTT
TRBV7-2	TRBJ2-5	TRBD2	NA	CASSLFPAGGGETQYF	TGTGCCAGCAGCTTATTCCCAGCGGGGGGCGGGGAGACCCAGTACTTC
TRBV7-2	TRBJ1-6	NA	NA	CASSSDQGLALHF	TGTGCCAGCAGCTCCGACCAGGGTTTGGCCCTCCACTTT
TRBV30	TRBJ1-1	NA	NA	CAWSPARLSTEAFF	TGTGCCTGGAGCCCCGCCCGATTGAGCACTGAAGCTTTCTTT
TRBV30	TRBJ1-5	NA	few	CAWSSADYQPQHF	TGTGCCTGGAGTTCGGCGGACTATCAGCCCCAGCATTTT
TRBV7-9	TRBJ1-6	TRBD1	NA	CASSPQGFGSPLHF	TGTGCCAGCAGCCCACAGGGGTTCGGGTCACCCCTCCACTTT
TRBV28	TRBJ2-4	TRBD1	NA	CASSLWGQGAKNIQYF	TGTGCCAGCAGTTTATGGGGACAGGGGGCCAAAAACATTCAGTACTTC
TRBV19	TRBJ1-1	TRBD1	NA	CASSSRTGGVGEAFF	TGTGCCAGTAGTTCCCGGACAGGGGGCGTTGGTGAAGCTTTCTTT